This T cell receptor (beta chain) stems from a study of blood T cell repertoires in COVID-19. Background on the study: Italy, Spain and the United States were the sources of the convalescent and acute COVID-19 samples. In each case, the material was cDNA or gDNA derived from T cells, B-cell-depleted T cells, or PBMCs.

The germline V gene encodes CDR1 LNHDA and CDR2 SQIVND (reference sequence). Trimming took 5 bases from V and 2 from J, leaving 19 bases between them. There are 17 residues in the CDR3. This clone was picked up one time. Original handling: How many nucleated cells were present was estimated from reference gene primer amplification. Clones were read by immunoSEQ multiplex PCR, and TCRdb kept only the in-frame ones, dropping some. From that table come the V and J calls and clone size; the DNA was used to work out D and trimming. The sample consists of 95,000 or so clones, roughly four fifths of them appearing once.

The rearrangement links TRBV19 to TRBJ1-5; no definite D call. This receptor was identified in a human donor in a cohort sampled during active COVID-19. The sample taken for sequencing was peripheral blood. This chain's CDR3 is CASSPAARLRGNQPQHF. As DNA, the CDR3 is TGTGCCAGTAGTCCGGCCGCCCGCTTGAGGGGCAATCAGCCCCAGCATTTT.